Presented here are 8 T cell receptor beta chains from one specimen sequenced in a study of post-analysis software for immune sequencing data. Study results and caveats: The five TRBV segments detected at higher frequency in patients than in controls included TRBV5-6, TRBV5-1 and TRBV20-1.

For these receptors, no antigen is known. Researchers reported that TCR beta cDNA libraries carried unique molecular identifiers. TCRdb called the PCR reads again in MiXCR, with one record for every CDR3 protein. The sample consists of hundreds of thousands of distinct CDR3 sequences, approximately 50% of them appearing once. Specimen: blood. Source of these receptors: a girl aged 5-17 years with multiple sclerosis.

The J gene is TRBJ2-5, the V gene TRBV29-1; a weak D match, TRBD1 (5 bases). There are 11 residues in the CDR3. Germline-derived CDR1 and CDR2 are SQVTM and ANQGSEA. The V gene lost 6 bases and the J gene lost 2 bases, with 7 bases spanning the gap. In nucleotides, the CDR3 is TGCAGCGTCCCAGGGCAAGAGACCCAGTACTTC. Encoded protein: CSVPGQETQYF. Complete variable domain (other parts from reference TRBV29-1 and TRBJ2-5): SAVISQKPSRDICQRGTSLTIQCQVDSQVTMMFWYRQQPGQSLTLIATANQGSEATYESGFVIDKFPISRPNLTFSTLTVSNMSPEDSSIYLCSVPGQETQYFGPGTRLLVL.

V gene TRBV25-1 combines with J gene TRBJ1-2; perhaps TRBD1 as D (6 bases). Germline loops: CDR1 MGHDK, CDR2 SYGVNS. The V gene lost 2 bases and the J gene lost 7 bases, with 11 bases spanning the gap. CDR3 length equals 13 residues. The CDR3 DNA follows: TGTGCCAGCAGTGAAGCCAGCAGGGGTGGCTACACCTTC. It yields the protein CASSEASRGGYTF.

This clonotype was seen only once. The V call is TRBV2, the J call TRBJ2-5; D is unresolved. The closer fit of TRBJ2-7 to the DNA end suggests the J call may be wrong. Germline assignment: CDR1 SNHLY and CDR2 FYNNEI. This CDR3 is built from 12 residues. The CDR3 loop is CASRDGYYEQYF. The DNA for the CDR3 is TGTGCCAGCAGGGACGGCTACTACGAGCAGTACTTC.

The V call is TRBV5-1, the J call TRBJ2-7; D might be TRBD1 (5 bases). Germline CDR1 reads SGHRS; CDR2 reads YFSETQ. This CDR3 has 15 residues. Between the trimmed V and J ends, which lost 0 bases and 2 bases, there was a span of 12 bases. The CDR3 bases are TGCGCCAGCAGCTTGGCCCGGACAACTACCTACGAGCAGTACTTC. Amino acids: CASSLARTTTYEQYF.

This chain connects TRBV11-2 to TRBJ2-3, with 11 bases lining up with TRBD2. The germline V gene has CDR1 SGHAT and CDR2 FQNNGV. V lost 8 bases and J lost 3; bases outside the gene matches: 7. This CDR3 spans 15 amino acids. The CDR3 DNA reads as TGTGCCAGCGCCCGCCGACTAGCGGGGACAGATACGCAGTATTTT. This translates into CASARRLAGTDTQYF.

The chain links TRBV25-1 to TRBJ2-7; D not resolved. Germline CDR1 is MGHDK and CDR2 is SYGVNS. The ends were cut back, 4 bases at V and 6 bases at J, with 10 bases in the middle. The CDR3 extends over 12 amino acids. The CDR3 region is CASSGSYREQYF. The CDR3 bases are TGTGCCAGCAGTGGGTCCTACCGCGAGCAGTACTTC.

The chain uses TRBV12-3 or TRBV12-4 and TRBJ2-1; the match to TRBD2 covers 11 bases. The ends lost 5 bases at V and 4 bases at J; junction bases unmatched: 10. The CDR3 totals 17 residues. CDR3 nucleotide sequence: TGTGCCAGCAGTCGAGAGGCCGGGACTAGCGGATACAATGAGCAGTTCTTC. Translation: CASSREAGTSGYNEQFF.

The chain carries TRBV5-5 and TRBJ2-1, with D perhaps matching TRBD2 (6 bases). The germline V and J ends were trimmed by 1 base and 10 bases, with 12 bases remaining between them. CDR3 length equals 13 residues. Germline lookup yields CDR1 SGHKS and CDR2 YYEKEE (reference sequence). As DNA, the CDR3 is TGTGCCAGCAGCTTGCGGGGGTTTATGGAGCAGTTCTTC. It is translated as CASSLRGFMEQFF. The full variable domain, completed using reference TRBV5-5 and TRBJ2-1, is DAGVTQSPTHLIKTRGQQVTLRCSPISGHKSVSWYQQVLGQGPQFIFQYYEKEERGRGNFPDRFSARQFPNYSSELNVNALLLGDSALYLCASSLRGFMEQFFGPGTRLTVL.